These T cell receptor beta chains were read from a single sample in a study of OX40 agonist ivuxolimab in advanced cancers. Profiled with immunoSEQ multiplex PCR; TCRdb holds only in-frame clones, not every one. In the table there are approximately 100,000 clones, 91% of which are singletons. Source: CD4+ or CD8+ T cells sorted from blood, taken in a trial of the OX40 agonist ivuxolimab. The receptors were gathered from an adult with an advanced solid tumor such as melanoma, head and neck, liver or kidney cancer. Each CDR3 is given with its conserved first and last residue. A D gene is named only where the DNA matches it firmly.

D,J,V,CDR3
TRBD1,TRBJ2-2,TRBV6-1,CASSEDWTGYTGELFF
-,TRBJ1-3,TRBV7-3,CASSLGGGNTIYF
-,TRBJ2-7,TRBV7-2,CASSAGGLGVSEQYF
TRBD2,TRBJ2-3,TRBV7-6,CASSLGTSGGLTNTQYF
-,TRBJ2-3,TRBV5-1,CASSLAGRAQYF
-,TRBJ2-7,TRBV13,CASSLASGWTYEQYF
-,TRBJ2-5,TRBV2,CASSLSPRETQYF
TRBD2,TRBJ2-3,TRBV7-2,CASSLSVFSGREDTQYF
-,TRBJ1-4,TRBV19,CASRKGATNEKLFF
-,TRBJ2-5,TRBV7-3,CASSRQVQETQYF
TRBD2,TRBJ2-2,TRBV7-7,CASGRATGELFF
-,TRBJ2-2,TRBV2,CASSEARRAETGELFF
-,TRBJ2-2,TRBV19,CASSIGRVNTGELFF
TRBD1,TRBJ1-1,TRBV19,CASSEPGQGNTEAFF
TRBD1,TRBJ2-7,TRBV19,CASSTGQGYEQYF
TRBD1,TRBJ2-5,TRBV18,CASSHKDRQETQYF
-,TRBJ2-5,TRBV30,CAWSVSATKQETQYF
TRBD2,TRBJ2-3,TRBV19,CASRTRREGVTDTQYF
-,TRBJ2-1,TRBV7-9,CASSPLSSGEQFF
-,TRBJ2-3,TRBV7-6,CASSSRLGDSTDTQYF
TRBD2,TRBJ2-3,TRBV27,CASREGLLAHTDTQYF
TRBD2,TRBJ2-1,TRBV7-2,CASSAGRVGNEQFF
TRBD1,TRBJ1-6,TRBV7-8,CASSLGAGGQSPLHF
-,TRBJ2-7,TRBV2,CASKLGPSSYEQYF
TRBD1,TRBJ1-4,TRBV7-2,CASSPRGDRGPTNEKLFF
-,TRBJ1-1,TRBV7-3,CASSLGSAAGTEAFF
-,TRBJ2-3,TRBV6-5,CASSSSRAGADTQYF
-,TRBJ2-1,TRBV19,CASKPIRGAYNEQFF
-,TRBJ1-3,TRBV5-7,CASSLGGASGNTIYF
TRBD2,TRBJ2-5,TRBV4-2,CASSQDLGTSGQETQYF
TRBD1,TRBJ2-3,TRBV19,CARGTGTVTDTQYF
TRBD1,TRBJ1-5,TRBV6-5,CASSATGGHQPQHF
-,TRBJ1-3,TRBV28,CASSLPGGNTIYF
-,TRBJ2-5,TRBV9,CASSVAAGRETQYF
TRBD2,TRBJ2-7,TRBV28,CASSVSSGRHYEQYF
TRBD1,TRBJ1-5,TRBV28,CASSPYRGAYSNQPQHF
-,TRBJ2-3,TRBV7-2,CASSLEEGYQYF
-,TRBJ2-3,TRBV5-1,CASSLVGERSTDTQYF
TRBD1,TRBJ1-4,TRBV7-2,CASSLTGGGVTNEKLFF
-,TRBJ1-2,TRBV4-3,CASSQDQVRRNYGYTF
TRBD2,TRBJ2-7,TRBV11-1,CASSITSGSTYEQYF
-,TRBJ2-1,TRBV7-2,CASSQQGSSYNEQFF
TRBD1,TRBJ1-2,TRBV4-3,CASSRPDRGFDGYTF
-,TRBJ2-3,TRBV11-2,CASSLFRQTDTQYF
-,TRBJ1-3,TRBV6-1,CASSGSGVDGNTIYF
-,TRBJ2-3,TRBV6-6,CASSYSLARSTDTQYF
TRBD2,TRBJ2-7,TRBV18,CASSPASGAYEQYF
-,TRBJ2-3,TRBV10-1,CASSEGLSTDTQYF
TRBD2,TRBJ2-3,TRBV19,CASSLTIAGGSTDTQYF
TRBD2,TRBJ2-7,TRBV7-8,CASSLYQASGSYEQYF
-,TRBJ1-5,TRBV6-4,CASSGGECAQHF
-,TRBJ1-5,TRBV2,CASSERDLYNQPQHF
-,TRBJ2-7,TRBV7-2,CASSLVSWAEQYF
-,TRBJ1-6,TRBV6-5,CASSLGTYHNSPLHF
-,TRBJ1-1,TRBV6-1,CASSEARLGRAGTTEAFF
-,TRBJ2-3,TRBV19,CASRGGASLTDTQYF
-,TRBJ1-4,TRBV15,CATSRDRLGRNEKLFF
-,TRBJ2-7,TRBV6-5,CASSVRGVEQYF
-,TRBJ2-7,TRBV10-3,CAISDRDEQYF
-,TRBJ2-4,TRBV4-3,CASSQDRLTKNIQYF